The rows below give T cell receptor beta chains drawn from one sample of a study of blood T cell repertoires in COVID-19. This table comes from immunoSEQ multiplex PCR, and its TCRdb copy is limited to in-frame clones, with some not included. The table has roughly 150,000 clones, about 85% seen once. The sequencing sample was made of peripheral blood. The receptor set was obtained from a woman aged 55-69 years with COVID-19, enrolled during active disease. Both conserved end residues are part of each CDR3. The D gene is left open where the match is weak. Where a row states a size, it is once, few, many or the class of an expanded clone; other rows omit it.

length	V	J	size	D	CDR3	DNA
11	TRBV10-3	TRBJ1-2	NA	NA	CAITGGYGYTF	TGTGCCATCACGGGGGGCTATGGCTACACCTTC
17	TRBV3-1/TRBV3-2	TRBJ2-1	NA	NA	CASTISTGGISYNEQFF	TGTGCCAGCACCATTAGTACGGGGGGCATCTCCTACAATGAGCAGTTCTTC
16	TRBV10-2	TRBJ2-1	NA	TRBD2	CASSDPSGGHPNEQFF	TGCGCCAGCAGTGACCCCAGCGGGGGGCATCCCAATGAGCAGTTCTTC
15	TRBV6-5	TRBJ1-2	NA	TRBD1	CATQGGGQGYYGYTF	TGTGCCACCCAAGGGGGTGGACAGGGGTACTATGGCTACACCTTC
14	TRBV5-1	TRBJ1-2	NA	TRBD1	CASSTESDREGYTF	TGCGCCAGCAGCACTGAAAGTGACAGGGAAGGCTACACCTTC
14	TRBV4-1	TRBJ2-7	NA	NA	CASSQNRGFYEQYF	TGCGCCAGCAGCCAAAATAGGGGCTTCTACGAGCAGTACTTC
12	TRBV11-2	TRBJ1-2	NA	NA	CASSVGDIGYTF	TGTGCCAGCAGCGTAGGGGACATTGGCTACACCTTC
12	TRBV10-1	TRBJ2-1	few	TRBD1	CASSDGDRATFF	TGCGCCAGCAGTGACGGCGACAGGGCAACGTTCTTC
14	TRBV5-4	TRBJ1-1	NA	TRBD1	CASSPGTGRPETFF	TGTGCCAGCAGCCCCGGGACAGGGAGACCCGAAACTTTCTTT
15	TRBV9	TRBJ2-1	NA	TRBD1	CASSLGTGGGNEQFF	TGTGCCAGCAGCCTCGGGACAGGGGGTGGCAATGAGCAGTTCTTC
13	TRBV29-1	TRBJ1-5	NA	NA	CSVGGALNQPQHF	TGCAGCGTTGGAGGAGCTCTCAATCAGCCCCAGCATTTT
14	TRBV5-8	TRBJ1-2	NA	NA	CASSLGGAKYGYTF	TGTGCCAGCAGCTTGGGGGGCGCTAAGTATGGCTACACCTTC
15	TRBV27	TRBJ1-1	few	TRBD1	CASSLGQGAFTEAFF	TGTGCCAGCAGTTTAGGCCAGGGGGCTTTCACTGAAGCTTTCTTT
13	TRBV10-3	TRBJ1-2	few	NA	CAIMDPGSYGYTF	TGTGCCATCATGGATCCAGGGTCATATGGCTACACCTTC
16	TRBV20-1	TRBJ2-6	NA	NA	CSASPQAGAGANVLTF	TGCAGTGCTAGTCCCCAGGCGGGGGCCGGGGCCAACGTCCTGACTTTC
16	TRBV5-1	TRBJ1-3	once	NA	CASSFQGGASGNTIYF	TGCGCCAGCAGTTTCCAGGGAGGCGCCTCCGGAAACACCATATATTTT
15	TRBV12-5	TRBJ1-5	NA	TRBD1	CASGLGDSLNQPQHF	TGTGCTAGTGGTTTGGGGGACAGCTTGAATCAGCCCCAGCATTTT
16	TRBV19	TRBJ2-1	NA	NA	CASSQGGPSSYNEQFF	TGTGCCAGTAGTCAGGGTGGACCCAGCTCCTACAATGAGCAGTTCTTC
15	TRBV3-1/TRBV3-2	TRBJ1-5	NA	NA	CASSQVAGSNQPQHF	TGTGCCAGCAGCCAAGTTGCCGGTAGCAATCAGCCCCAGCATTTT